The subject of this entry is one T cell receptor (beta chain). The antigen is unknown. The sample comes from a study of read filtering for tumor transcriptome and immune sequencing. On the study more broadly: Patients were 17 male and roughly 15 female, mean age 65.9 years, range roughly 47 to 85. IR-seq gave about 3.5 to 10.27 million TCR reads per sample; RNA-seq gave about 75 to 1,300.

CDR3 size: 17 residues. The V end lost 1 base, the J end lost 9 bases, and 25 bases lay between the germline ends. Germline CDR1 SGHNT, CDR2 YYREEE (reference sequence). Molecular barcoded adaptors covering alpha/delta and beta/gamma chains were used on 400 to 450 ng RNA. Each CDR3 protein is one row after TCRdb ran MiXCR on the reads. The sample carries 25,000 to 35,000 distinct CDR3 sequences, under 20% recorded once. Overall study results and limits: Single-read clonotypes: about 81.9% of IR-seq clonotypes (approximately 3.7% of reads), more than 70% of RNA-seq clonotypes (roughly 43% of reads). Even smaller IR-seq throughput identified most shared clonotypes.

Sample: a population of CD138-negative cells sorted from bone marrow. This TCR was sampled from a donor aged 40 or older with multiple myeloma. The J gene is TRBJ1-2, the V gene TRBV5-4; D perhaps matches TRBD1 (6 bases). The CDR3 protein is CASSLRGNRAHPNSYTF. The CDR3 bases are TGTGCCAGCAGCTTGCGGGGGAACAGGGCCCATCCTAATAGCTACACCTTC.